These 16 T cell receptor delta chains originate from one sample sequenced in a study of γδ T cells in repeated Plasmodium falciparum infection. TCRdb used CATT to re-call clones from the multiplex PCR reads. The sample contains over 45,000 delta-chain clones, roughly 1.6% of which appear only once. Bulk repertoires came from Vgamma9/Vdelta2+ or Vdelta2-negative gammadelta T cells flow-sorted from PBMC. The sample was gamma-delta T cells from blood. These receptors were collected from a pool of human donors (malaria-infected and uninfected, not separated).

This clone was observed many times. A far larger clone is only one base removed, so a read error is likely. The same CDR3 arises from other DNA sequences in this sample as well. V gene TRDV1 combines with J gene TRDJ1; possibly TRDD3 for D (5 bases). In the absence of a J gene in TCRdb, the DNA was matched to germline to assign it here. Looked up from germline, CDR1 is TSWWSYY and CDR2 is QGS. This CDR3 comprises 15 residues. CDR3 in amino acids: CALGEAGVSTDKLIF. DNA of the CDR3: TGTGCCCTTGGGGAAGCGGGGGTTAGCACCGATAAACTCATCTTT.

This clone was counted ten times or more. A single base separates this from a much larger clone, so it may be a read error. This chain links TRDV3 with TRDJ1, with 10 bases fitting TRDD3. The CDR3 totals 16 residues. CDR1 is TVYSNPD, CDR2 GDNSRS, per germline (reference sequence). The CDR3: CAFTFPWGIPTDKPIF. The CDR3 DNA reads as TGTGCCTTTACCTTCCCTTGGGGGATACCCACCGATAAACCCATCTTT.

There are many counts of this clone. This specimen includes other DNA sequences encoding the same CDR3. V usage is TRDV2 and J usage is TRDJ1; 8 bases align to TRDD3. TCRdb does not report a J gene; here it was assigned by matching the DNA to germline references. The CDR3 is made up of 15 amino acids. CDR1 is GEAIGNYY, CDR2 EKD, per germline. V lost 1 base to trimming and J lost 0 bases; unmatched junction nucleotides: 3. CDR3 bases: TGTGCCTGTGACACGCTACTGGGGGACACCGATAAACTCATCTTT. It translates to CACDTLLGDTDKLIF.

About this clone itself: TCRdb assigns this DNA the protein of a much larger clone, which departs from its translation at residue 8; this likely reflects a read error, and the protein shown comes from translating the DNA. The chain joins TRDV1 to TRDJ1; the D is unclear. This CDR3 region has 16 residues. The V gene lost 3 bases and the J gene lost 0 bases, with 14 bases spanning the gap. From germline, CDR1 is TSWWSYY and CDR2 QGS. The chain's CDR3 is CALGDPLAGYTDKLIF. CDR3 nucleotide sequence: TGTGCTCTTGGGGACCCATTAGCCGGGTACACCGATAAACTCATCTTT.

This clone was counted only a few times. TCRdb lists the protein of a much larger clone for this DNA, which differs at residue 12, so this is likely a read error; the protein given here is translated from the DNA itself. The chain carries TRDV2 and TRDJ1; 10 bases fit TRDD3. Because TCRdb records no J gene, it was assigned here through a match of the DNA to germline. The CDR3 contains 17 residues. In germline, CDR1 is GEAIGNYY, CDR2 EKD. Trimming took 3 bases from V and 3 from J; bases not matched to a gene: 12. The CDR3 nucleotides read TGTGCCTGTGACTGTACTGGGGGATTGCAGATCGCCGATAAACTCATCTTT. This gives the protein CACDCTGGLQIADKLIF.

Comments on this clone: The TCRdb record carries a much larger clone's protein, which differs from this DNA's translation at residue 11; a read error is the likely cause, and the protein listed here is the DNA translation. CDR3 DNA sequence: TGTGCTCTTGGGACTTCTACAAACTGGGAGGACACCGATAAACTCATCTTT. Its translation is CALGTSTNWEDTDKLIF. J is TRDJ1 and V is TRDV1; D may be TRDD3 (6 bases). No J segment appears in TCRdb, so it was assigned here by matching the sequence to germline. Trimming took off 5 bases at V and 0 bases at J, with 19 bases between the two ends. This CDR3 is built from 17 residues. Germline V lookup: CDR1 TSWWSYY, CDR2 QGS.

This clone was seen a few times. TCRdb's protein, taken from a much larger clone, differs from this DNA's translation at residue 22, likely owing to a read error; the protein displayed comes from the DNA. The J gene went uncalled, whereas the V gene is TRDV1; whether TRDD3, the table's D call, matches the DNA was not checked. Per germline, CDR1 TSWWSYY and CDR2 QGS. The CDR3 covers 24 residues. The CDR3 region has the DNA TGTGCTCTTGGGGCCCGAAACGTAATTCCTGAGCCGGGGGATACTAGTGGGTACACCGATAAACCCATCTTT. Translated, it gives CALGARNVIPEPGDTSGYTDKPIF.

In this sample, this clone turned up a few times. The protein in TCRdb stems from a much larger clone and differs at residue 12 from this DNA's translation, likely a read error; here the protein is translated from the DNA. This chain joins TRDV1 and TRDJ1; a weak D match, TRDD3 (5 bases). As TCRdb names no J gene, one was assigned here on the basis of a DNA match to germline. This CDR3 comprises 19 residues. Trimming removed 7 bases from V and 0 bases from J, with 27 bases in between. Germline V lookup: CDR1 TSWWSYY, CDR2 QGS. CDR3 nucleotides: TGTGCTCTTGTACCAGCGCACGCTGGCGGGGGGCCTTACACCGATAAACTCATCTTT. Its translation is CALVPAHAGGGPYTDKLIF.

This clone showed up many times. The same CDR3 is also encoded by other DNA sequences in this sample. V and J are TRDV1 and TRDJ1; D is unclear. The ends were cut back, 1 base at V and 0 bases at J, with 24 bases in the middle. This CDR3 comprises 20 residues. Germline CDR1 is TSWWSYY and CDR2 is QGS. CDR3 sequence reads: CALGEPATQVVMAYTDKLIF. CDR3 bases: TGTGCTCTTGGGGAACCCGCAACCCAGGTAGTGATGGCGTACACCGATAAACTCATCTTT.

This clone was detected only a few times. A read error is likely here: a far larger clone is one base away. In the same sample, other DNA sequences code for this CDR3. No J gene was assigned, while the V gene was called as TRDV2; TRDD3 is taken as the D call from the table, unchecked against the DNA. Germline values: CDR1 GEAIGNYY, CDR2 EKD. The CDR3 spans 19 residues. CDR3 bases: TGTGCCTGTGACACCGGGATCTGGGGGATACGCGGGTACACCGATAAGCTCATCTTT. Translated, it gives CACDTGIWGIRGYTDKLIF.

This clone was picked up many times. This chain joins TRDV1 and TRDJ1; D remains unclear. V dropped 1 base and J dropped 0 bases, with 12 bases sitting between them. This CDR3 has 16 amino acids. Germline V gives CDR1 TSWWSYY, CDR2 QGS. The CDR3 nucleotides read TGTGCTCTTGGGGAACCGGGACTCCTGTACACCGATAAACTCATCTTT. Translation: CALGEPGLLYTDKLIF.

This clone was seen a few times. TCRdb records a much larger clone's protein for this DNA, with a difference at residue 4 that likely arises from a read error; the protein given is the translation of the DNA. The gene calls are TRDV2 and TRDJ1; TRDD3 aligns across 12 bases. TCRdb supplies no J gene; here it was assigned by aligning the nucleotide sequence to germline. The V gene end was trimmed by 5 bases and the J gene end by 8 bases; junction bases not matched to a gene: 35. CDR1 is GEAIGNYY and CDR2 is EKD in the germline V gene. CDR3 length equals 23 residues. CDR3 region: CACGTVLAGGYAPTGTPRSKLIF. The CDR3 DNA reads as TGTGCCTGTGGCACAGTTCTGGCTGGGGGATACGCTCCGACCGGCACACCCCGTTCAAAACTCATCTTT.

This clone has at least ten counts. The database protein in TCRdb disagrees with the DNA translation at residue 4; the sequence shown here was translated from the DNA. This sequence joins TRDV1 and TRDJ1; 10 bases match TRDD3. Germline V lookup: CDR1 TSWWSYY, CDR2 QGS. The CDR3 is 16 residues long. V lost 9 bases and J lost 3; bases outside the gene matches: 13. Written as DNA, the CDR3 is TGTGCTCTGGTACTAGGGACTGGGGGATGCGCCGATAAACTCATCTTT. The encoded protein is CALVLGTGGCADKLIF.

Regarding this clone: This is likely an artifact of a read error, given a far larger clone one base away. The sample carries other DNA sequences with the same CDR3. The chain joins TRDV1 to TRDJ1; 7 nucleotides match TRDD3. The J gene was not available in TCRdb and was assigned here by matching the DNA to germline segments. V shed 1 base, J shed 2 bases, and the junction held 4 bases outside the gene matches. The CDR3 extends over 15 amino acids. Germline values: CDR1 TSWWSYY, CDR2 QGS. The CDR3 spells CALGERGIHTDKLIF. In DNA, the CDR3 is TGTGCTCTTGGGGAACGAGGGATACATACCGATAAACTCATCTTT.

V usage is TRDV1 and J usage is TRDJ1; D might be TRDD2 (6 bases). Because TCRdb records no J gene, it was assigned here through a match of the DNA to germline. This CDR3 has 23 amino acids. Germline V gene sequence: CDR1 TSWWSYY, CDR2 QGS. The ends were cut back, 5 bases at V and 0 bases at J, with 37 bases in the middle. The CDR3 DNA reads as TGTGCTCTTGGGCCACCATTCCTATCCCGCCAGCAGGCATACCTATCGTACACCGATAAACTCATCTTT. Its translation: CALGPPFLSRQQAYLSYTDKLIF.

This clone was recorded a few times. The same CDR3 also results from other DNA sequences found in this sample. J is TRDJ3 and V is TRDV2; 9 bases align to TRDD3. The J gene, left out of TCRdb, was set here by checking the DNA against germline. From germline, CDR1 is GEAIGNYY and CDR2 EKD. This CDR3 contains 22 residues. J lost 0 bases, V lost 0 bases, and 14 bases had no gene match. The CDR3 loop is CACDTAWGIRRNSSWDTRQMFF. DNA of the CDR3: TGTGCCTGTGACACCGCCTGGGGGATCCGCCGTAACAGCTCCTGGGACACCCGACAGATGTTTTTC.